The 15 T cell receptor beta chains below all came from one sample that was sequenced in a study of shared clonotypes between healthy human individuals. Terminally differentiated effector memory CD45RA+ cells were excluded from the naive CD8 cells, which were CD45RO-negative and positively selected for CCR7. Produced via immunoSEQ multiplex PCR; TCRdb's table is partial and in-frame only. The sample lists some 2.1 million clones; about 95% were seen once. The specimen was naive CD8+ T cells sorted from blood. The receptors originated from a man aged 18 to 29 in good health.

The gene calls are TRBV11-3 and TRBJ1-1; D is unclear. V was pared by 2 bases and J by 2 bases, with 6 bases between. Germline V CDR1 and CDR2: SGHNT, YENEEA. The CDR3 contains 13 residues. The CDR3 region is CASSLYGNTEAFF. The CDR3 nucleotides read TGTGCCAGCAGCTTATACGGAAACACTGAAGCTTTCTTT.

This clone appeared a single time. The J gene is TRBJ1-5, the V gene TRBV28, with a tentative D call TRBD1 (6 bases). From germline, CDR1 is MDHEN and CDR2 SYDVKM. Between the trimmed V and J ends, which lost 3 bases and 3 bases, there was a span of 15 bases. The CDR3 sequence is 16 residues long. CDR3 DNA sequence: TGTGCCAGCAGTTTCTCGGCAGGGGCTCCCAATCAGCCCCAGCATTTT. Protein sequence: CASSFSAGAPNQPQHF.

This clone was recorded only once. The rearrangement uses TRBV10-2 and TRBJ2-2; D unresolved. The CDR3 totals 13 residues. Germline V gene sequence: CDR1 WSHSY, CDR2 SAAADI. V was shortened by 3 bases and J by 6 bases, with 8 bases between the two germline ends. The CDR3 DNA reads as TGCGCCAGCAGTGACAGCGTTTCCGGGGAGCTGTTTTTT. Protein: CASSDSVSGELFF.

The chain uses TRBV7-9 and TRBJ2-3; 9 bases are shared with TRBD2. V lost 5 bases, J lost 0 bases, and 3 bases stayed unmatched. This CDR3 is built from 15 residues. CDR1 and CDR2 from the germline V gene are SEHNR and FQNEAQ (reference sequence). CDR3 DNA: TGTGCCAGCAGCCCTAGCGGGGTTAGCACAGATACGCAGTATTTT. This encodes CASSPSGVSTDTQYF. Filled out from reference TRBV7-9 and TRBJ2-3, the complete variable domain reads DTGVSQNPRHKITKRGQNVTFRCDPISEHNRLYWYRQTLGQGPEFLTYFQNEAQLEKSRLLSDRFSAERPKGSFSTLEIQRTEQGDSAMYLCASSPSGVSTDTQYFGPGTRLTVL.

The rearrangement links TRBV27 to TRBJ1-4; D is unclear. Germline CDR1 MNHEY, CDR2 SMNVEV (reference sequence). The germline V and J ends were trimmed by 8 bases and 3 bases, with 16 bases remaining between them. The CDR3 has 15 residues. CDR3 nucleotide sequence: TGTGCCAGCGGATACCCGGCAGAAGCTAATGAAAAACTGTTTTTT. Protein sequence: CASGYPAEANEKLFF. The full variable domain, with the rest looked up from reference TRBV27 and TRBJ1-4, is EAQVTQNPRYLITVTGKKLTVTCSQNMNHEYMSWYRQDPGLGLRQIYYSMNVEVTDKGDVPEGYKVSRKEKRNFPLILESPSPNQTSLYFCASGYPAEANEKLFFGSGTQLSVL.

This rearrangement joins TRBV6-6 to TRBJ2-4; perhaps TRBD2 as D (6 bases). The V gene's germline CDR1 is MNHNY and CDR2 SVGAGI (reference sequence). Trimming took 8 bases from V and 5 from J, leaving 10 bases between them. The CDR3 spans 12 residues. CDR3 sequence reads: CASEGGENIQYF. The DNA of the CDR3 is TGTGCCAGCGAGGGAGGCGAAAACATTCAGTACTTC.

This rearrangement joins TRBV2 to TRBJ2-7, with TRBD2 matching over 7 bases. The V gene's germline CDR1 is SNHLY and CDR2 FYNNEI. V trimming: 5 bases; J trimming: 0 bases; junction bases outside the gene matches: 10. The CDR3 covers 16 residues. In nucleotides, the CDR3 is TGTGCCAGCAGTACCTCTGGGGCTAGCGGCTCCTACGAGCAGTACTTC. The encoded protein is CASSTSGASGSYEQYF.

Concerning this clone: The sample contains more than one DNA sequence encoding this CDR3. V gene TRBV4-1 combines with J gene TRBJ2-7; D gene unclear. This CDR3 has 14 amino acids. V gave up 1 base and J gave up 4 bases, with 11 bases separating them. Germline CDR1 MGHRA, CDR2 YSYEKL. This chain's CDR3 is CASSQGLSGYEQYF. The DNA of the CDR3 is TGCGCCAGCAGCCAAGGACTGAGTGGGTACGAGCAGTACTTC.

This clone was detected a few times. V and J are TRBV30 and TRBJ1-1, with unresolved D. This CDR3 contains 12 residues. Trimming left V 1 base short and J 3 bases short, with 6 bases between. Germline lookup yields CDR1 GTSNPN and CDR2 SVGIG (reference sequence). The CDR3 DNA follows: TGTGCCTGGAGTGGTGGGGACACTGAAGCTTTCTTT. Translation: CAWSGGDTEAFF.

The rearrangement links TRBV5-4 to TRBJ1-6; D unresolved. Looked up from germline, CDR1 is SGHNT and CDR2 is YYREEE (reference sequence). V lost 4 bases to trimming and J lost 6 bases, with 8 bases between them. CDR3 length: 13 residues. The CDR3 protein is CASSLTSNSPLHF. In DNA, the CDR3 is TGTGCCAGCAGCCTGACAAGTAATTCACCCCTCCACTTT.

The sample holds one count of this clone. Other DNA sequences within the sample encode an identical CDR3. This chain connects TRBV11-2 to TRBJ2-7; 11 nucleotides align to TRBD2. J lost 4 bases, V lost 3 bases, and 2 bases had no gene match. Germline V gene data show CDR1 as SGHAT and CDR2 as FQNNGV. This CDR3 spans 14 amino acids. This CDR3 reads CASSFSGGVYEQYF. DNA of the CDR3: TGTGCCAGCAGCTTTAGCGGGGGGGTGTACGAGCAGTACTTC.

V gene TRBV6-5 combines with J gene TRBJ2-5; D may correspond to TRBD1 or TRBD2 (5 bases each). V lost 2 bases to trimming and J lost 4 bases, with 14 bases between them. This CDR3 is 15 amino acids long. Germline V CDR1 and CDR2: MNHEY, SVGAGI. The CDR3 DNA follows: TGTGCCAGCAGTTACACCGGGACCCCTCTAGAGACCCAGTACTTC. It specifies CASSYTGTPLETQYF.

The chain links TRBV5-1 to TRBJ1-2; D perhaps matches TRBD1 (5 bases). V was pared by 4 bases and J by 6 bases, with 19 bases between. This CDR3 contains 15 residues. Germline loops: CDR1 SGHRS, CDR2 YFSETQ. CDR3 DNA: TGCGCCAGCAGCCCTCTGGGACCGCTCCCCCATGGCTACACCTTC. Its protein product is CASSPLGPLPHGYTF.

The V call is TRBV11-2, the J call TRBJ2-3; D gene unclear. In germline, CDR1 is SGHAT, CDR2 FQNNGV. This CDR3 spans 14 amino acids. Deletions cut 1 base from V and 1 base from J, with 6 bases between. Here the CDR3 reads CASSLGPRTDTQYF. The CDR3 DNA follows: TGTGCCAGCAGCTTAGGTCCGCGCACAGATACGCAGTATTTT.

The V and J genes are TRBV6-1 and TRBJ1-6; a possible D gene is TRBD1 (6 bases). Germline V gives CDR1 MNHNS, CDR2 SASEGT. V dropped 2 bases and J dropped 8 bases, with 16 bases sitting between them. This CDR3 contains 16 residues. The CDR3 loop is CASSEYSGDSDSPLHF. As DNA, the CDR3 is TGTGCCAGCAGTGAATATTCAGGGGACTCGGATTCACCCCTCCACTTT.